The clone carrying this T cell receptor beta chain was picked up a small number of times. Its antigen is unidentified. Template material for amplifying TCR beta CDR3 regions consisted of RNA transcripts. During a first-round RT-PCR of the TCR CDR3, the HTBI primer set was used. MiXCR, run by TCRdb on the multiplex PCR reads, gives a single entry per CDR3 protein. The sample holds more than 300,000 distinct CDR3 sequences; roughly 14% are singletons and the top ten take 20% to 25%. CDR1 LGHDT and CDR2 YNNKEL come from the germline V gene (reference sequence). The V segment lost 4 bases and the J segment 5 bases; nucleotides outside the gene matches: 6. The CDR3 totals 14 residues. These data belong to a study of T cells in Graves' hyperthyroidism and ophthalmopathy. Stable hyperthyroidism: no ophthalmopathy progression over 18 months of follow-up. It was 10 ml of fresh peripheral blood that supplied the PBMCs.

Study-wide results and limits: The model predicted ophthalmopathy a median roughly six months before onset.

This receptor was taken from a woman aged 25-40 years with Graves' hyperthyroidism. The source material was blood. This chain joins TRBV3-1 and TRBJ2-5; 8 bases fit TRBD2. The CDR3 is CASSLGRDGETQYF. DNA of the CDR3: TGTGCCAGCAGCCTCGGGAGGGACGGGGAGACCCAGTACTTC.